The sequence of this T cell receptor (beta chain) was determined in a study of post-analysis software for immune sequencing data (dated by TCRdb to about 2015). Broadly, across the study: Recorded disease courses included relapsing-remitting, secondary progressive and progressive-relapsing multiple sclerosis, with some patients lacking subtype annotation. Patient repertoires were compared against around 10 previously published healthy control repertoires from donors aged roughly 6 to 26 years. A subset of samples was prepared in parallel using single-end sample barcoding, then pooled and co-amplified after Illumina adapter ligation.

The CDR3 starts with the cysteine, ends with the phenylalanine, and has 16 residues. Only CDR3 DNA is held: 48 bases, read in frame from base 1. Via the germline V gene, CDR1 is SQVTM and CDR2 ANQGSEA. V sheds 0 bases and J sheds 3 bases, leaving 17 bases between their ends. This clonotype was detected ten times or more. This receptor's antigen is unknown. Per-base quality was not reported, and no clone a single base away is much larger than it. To demonstrate the VDJtools post-analysis software, TCR beta repertoires were profiled from the peripheral blood of more than ten young patients with multiple sclerosis. The multiple sclerosis patients were children and adolescents between 6 and 15 years of age. Preparation of the library involved PCR. The run used an Illumina HiSeq 2500. Unique molecular identifiers were incorporated into TCR beta cDNA libraries to reduce PCR and sequencing biases. About 500,000 cDNA molecules were obtained for every 1 to 10 million input T cells, so each molecule roughly corresponded to one T cell. The patient libraries were prepared and sequenced with the same protocol used for the earlier healthy control dataset. Samples belonging to the same batch were prepared together, multiplexed and sequenced on a shared HiSeq lane. The authors processed their data as follows. Raw barcoded reads were processed with MIGEC, discarding single-read molecular identifier groups before consensus assembly and CDR3 extraction. VDJtools was used for post-analysis of the clonotype tables, with diversity normalized by down-sampling every dataset to the smallest sample size. Repertoire overlap clustering matched CDR3 amino acid but not nucleotide sequences to correct batch-related cross-sample contamination. TCRdb's own reprocessing of the public reads used fastp at Q25 and MiXCR and kept productive beta chains. For every CDR3 protein sequence, its rows merge into one entry that carries the most common genes and DNA. These V and J calls originate from TCRdb's pipeline instead of the authors' own analysis. Within this sample are roughly 700,000 distinct CDR3 sequences, with around 27% of them counted one time only. Together, the top ten hold about 0.5% of the sample.

General study outcomes and caveats: Strong co-clustering of samples prepared in the same batch was shown by direct clustering with F measure, prompting a batch-effect correction. The multiple sclerosis patient group was slightly younger than the control group. Several TRBV segments, including TRBV5-6, TRBV5-1 and TRBV20-1, were significantly more frequent in patients than controls. Compared with controls, multiple sclerosis patients had significantly lower normalized Chao1 diversity, a finding suggesting substantial peripheral T-cell clonal expansion.

The sequence derives from a girl aged 10-17 years with multiple sclerosis. The specimen sequenced was blood. The chain uses TRBV29-1 and TRBJ2-5; the D segment could be TRBD2, given 5 matching bases. The nucleotide sequence reads TGCAGCGTTGAAGACCGAGGGCTGGGATGGAAAGAGACCCAGTACTTC. The encoded protein is CSVEDRGLGWKETQYF.